This TCR beta chain was observed in a study of shared clonotypes between healthy human individuals. Regarding the study as a whole: Clonotype sharing across donors was expected to vary with sequencing depth.

Among the unsorted PBMC samples, replicate PCRs used around 300 ng DNA, approximately 30,000 T cell genomes. Profiling relied on immunoSEQ multiplex PCR, and the TCRdb table lists in-frame clones only, not all of them. Among more than 400,000 clones, approximately 84% were seen once, and the ten largest hold roughly 13%. For this clone: Its antigen is as yet unknown. This likely came from a read error, as a far larger clone is one base away.

Germline assignment: CDR1 SQVTM and CDR2 ANQGSEA. V was clipped by 7 bases and J by 4 bases; unmatched bases: 7. The CDR3 is 14 amino acids. Among the donors, all were Caucasian adults who lived in Nashville, Tennessee. The rearrangement links TRBV29-1 to TRBJ2-5; 12 positions agree with TRBD2. The source is a middle-aged woman in good health. Some clones in this sample may be carry-over from other donors' samples. The sample taken for sequencing was PBMCs. The CDR3 here is CSALTSGSLETQYF. The CDR3 nucleotides are TGCAGCGCTCTGACTAGCGGGAGTCTAGAGACCCAGTACTTC.